This TCR beta chain was sequenced in a study of early T cells in non-severe SARS-CoV-2 infection. Overall study context: Sequencing used unsorted whole-blood bulk RNA, so chains lack pairing.

Germline V lookup: CDR1 SQVTM, CDR2 ANQGSEA. V shed 5 bases and J shed 8 bases, with 9 bases lying between them. The CDR3 contains 10 residues. Findings of the study overall: Clonotype matching in VDJdb favored anti-spike CD8 responses and did not capture private and CD4 specificities.

From the 5' RACE reads, TCRdb called clonotypes with MiXCR, one entry per CDR3 protein. The table has 65,000 to 90,000 distinct CDR3 sequences, around 12% seen once; the top ten hold 4% to 5.5%. Worth noting for this clonotype: As yet, its antigen is unknown.

Sequenced input: whole blood. The receptor's source is an adult who was a healthcare worker with PCR-confirmed SARS-CoV-2 infection or an uninfected control (not recorded which). V gene TRBV29-1 combines with J gene TRBJ1-2, with D possibly matching TRBD1 (5 bases). In nucleotides, the CDR3 is TGCAGCGTTACGGGGGGAGGCTACACCTTC. Translation: CSVTGGGYTF.